Each of the 21 T cell receptor beta chains below was sequenced from the same sample in a study of cytomegalovirus exposure and HLA in healthy donors (dated by TCRdb to the late 2010s). Library preparation used the immunoSEQ multiplex PCR assay. A mixture of 60 forward primers for TCR Vbeta segments and 13 reverse primers for TCR Jbeta segments was used in the multiplex PCR. TCRdb limited this immuneACCESS table to in-frame rearrangements with V and J called. A share of clones is missing; checked studies link under half to unresolved V genes, and the rest is unexplained. This sample is represented by tens of thousands of clones; around 78% of them were singletons. The ten largest clones add up to approximately 0.56% of the sample. The sequencing sample was made of PBMCs. The receptors shown here come from a man under 40 in good health and CMV-seronegative.

This clone was counted between two and nine times. The V gene is TRBV14, the J gene TRBJ1-2; D gene unclear. Germline V lookup: CDR1 SGHDN, CDR2 FVKESK. The CDR3 contains 15 residues. Trimming shortened V by 1 base and J by 4 bases, and 13 bases separated the two germline ends. The CDR3 nucleotides are TGTGCCAGCAGCCAAGGAAACATTGCAATCTATGGCTACACCTTC. As protein: CASSQGNIAIYGYTF.

The V and J genes are TRBV27 and TRBJ2-3; TRBD1 agrees at 9 bases. The CDR3 has 17 residues. V was pared by 4 bases and J by 1 base, with 9 bases of the junction left unmatched. Germline V CDR1 and CDR2: MNHEY, SMNVEV (reference sequence). CDR3 loop: CASSSLGGTGRTDTQYF. CDR3 bases: TGTGCCAGCAGTTCCTTGGGCGGGACAGGGCGCACAGATACGCAGTATTTT.

This clone appeared once. The rearrangement links TRBV4-3 to TRBJ2-7; perhaps TRBD2 as D (6 bases). Trimming took 1 base from V and 3 from J, leaving 10 bases between them. Germline V gene lookup returns CDR1 LGHNA and CDR2 YSLEER. The CDR3 consists of 14 residues. CDR3 loop: CASSQVAGHYEQYF. CDR3 coding DNA: TGCGCCAGCAGCCAAGTTGCGGGGCACTACGAGCAGTACTTC.

The gene calls are TRBV27 and TRBJ1-4; tentative D call: TRBD1 (6 bases). CDR1 and CDR2 from the germline V gene are MNHEY and SMNVEV (reference sequence). This CDR3 region has 15 residues. The V end lost 6 bases, the J end lost 0 bases, and 11 bases lay between the germline ends. DNA of the CDR3: TGTGCCAGCAGGAAAGGACAGACAACTAATGAAAAACTGTTTTTT. Translating it yields CASRKGQTTNEKLFF.

This clone came up a few times. The chain uses TRBV7-9 and TRBJ1-1, with 9 bases aligning to TRBD1. Trimming removed 4 bases from V and 8 bases from J; junction bases left unmatched: 5. Looked up from germline, CDR1 is SEHNR and CDR2 is FQNEAQ (reference sequence). The CDR3 is made up of 13 amino acids. In DNA form, the CDR3 reads TGTGCCAGCAGCTCAAGGACAGGGGTAGAAGCTTTCTTT. This translates into CASSSRTGVEAFF.

V is TRBV4-3 and J is TRBJ1-1; 7 positions agree with TRBD1. The CDR3 length is 15 residues. Germline assignment: CDR1 LGHNA and CDR2 YSLEER. The V and J ends lost 0 bases and 0 bases, in that order; junction bases with no gene match: 1. CDR3 in amino acids: CASSQDTGVNTEAFF. The CDR3 bases are TGCGCCAGCAGCCAAGATACAGGGGTGAACACTGAAGCTTTCTTT.

J is TRBJ1-2 and V is TRBV29-1; the D is unclear. Trimming cost V 3 bases and J 3 bases, with 14 bases left between them. This CDR3 has 14 residues. Germline CDR1 reads SQVTM; CDR2 reads ANQGSEA. The DNA of the CDR3 is TGCAGCGTTGAGGGCCAGGCCAGAGACTATGGCTACACCTTC. It specifies CSVEGQARDYGYTF.

A word on this clone: The sample has other DNA sequences that encode this CDR3 too. The chain carries TRBV7-6 and TRBJ1-5; D remains ambiguous. V was trimmed by 1 base and J by 0 bases, leaving 10 bases between them. Germline V gene sequence: CDR1 SGHVS, CDR2 FNYEAQ. The CDR3 covers 16 residues. Here the CDR3 DNA reads TGTGCCAGCAGCTTAGGAGGGTTATATAGCAATCAGCCCCAGCATTTT. It translates to CASSLGGLYSNQPQHF.

This clone came up once. The rearrangement joins TRBV9 to TRBJ1-1; 7 bases are shared with TRBD1. J was trimmed by 1 base and V by 0 bases; bases with no gene match: 3. This CDR3 comprises 15 residues. The germline CDR1 and CDR2 sequences are SGDLS and YYNGEE. CDR3 residues: CASSVAGDRNTEAFF. The CDR3 DNA follows: TGTGCCAGCAGCGTAGCCGGGGACAGGAACACTGAAGCTTTCTTT.

This chain links TRBV19 with TRBJ1-1; D is perhaps TRBD1 (5 bases). V lost 7 bases to trimming and J lost 3 bases, with 15 bases between them. The CDR3 loop spans 14 amino acids. CDR1 LNHDA and CDR2 SQIVND come from the germline V gene (reference sequence). The CDR3 is CASTPRGSHTEAFF. DNA for the CDR3: TGTGCCAGTACCCCCCGGGGGTCGCACACTGAAGCTTTCTTT. Looking up the rest from reference TRBV19 and TRBJ1-1 gives the full variable domain: DGGITQSPKYLFRKEGQNVTLSCEQNLNHDAMYWYRQDPGQGLRLIYYSQIVNDFQKGDIAEGYSVSREKKESFPLTVTSAQKNPTAFYLCASTPRGSHTEAFFGQGTRLTVV.

About this clone itself: Other DNA sequences in the same sample also yield this CDR3. This chain connects TRBV27 to TRBJ1-3; TRBD1 matches 9 bases. The CDR3 spans 19 residues. Unmatched junction bases numbered 18, after V lost 5 bases and J lost 4 bases. Germline V gene sequence: CDR1 MNHEY, CDR2 SMNVEV (reference sequence). CDR3 sequence reads: CASSPTIKKGTGPGNTIYF. Written as DNA, the CDR3 is TGTGCCAGCAGTCCAACGATTAAGAAGGGGACAGGGCCAGGAAACACCATATATTTT.

The chain uses TRBV10-3 and TRBJ1-3, with 10 bases identical to TRBD1. In germline, CDR1 is ENHRY, CDR2 SYGVKD. The CDR3 runs to 14 residues. J was trimmed by 4 bases and V by 10 bases; bases with no gene match: 7. This CDR3 reads CATSTGGEGNTIYF. Here the CDR3 DNA reads TGTGCCACCTCGACAGGGGGCGAAGGAAACACCATATATTTT.

The rearrangement links TRBV5-8 to TRBJ2-7; 9 nucleotides line up with TRBD1. With V trimmed by 6 bases and J by 3 bases, 7 bases remained unmatched. CDR1 is SGHTS and CDR2 is YDEGEE in the germline V gene. This CDR3 has 14 amino acids. The CDR3 nucleotides are TGTGCCAGCACCCCCGGGACAGGGATCTACGAGCAGTACTTC. It codes for CASTPGTGIYEQYF.

This chain connects TRBV18 to TRBJ1-5; 7 positions match TRBD1. J was trimmed by 10 bases and V by 0 bases; bases with no gene match: 12. In germline, CDR1 is KGHSH, CDR2 LQKENI. CDR3 length: 16 residues. CDR3 sequence (DNA): TGTGCCAGCTCACCACCACACCGGGACAGCACCCGTCCCCAGCATTTT. It specifies CASSPPHRDSTRPQHF.

The V gene is TRBV19, the J gene TRBJ2-3, with 12 bases identical to TRBD2. The CDR3 covers 16 residues. Germline V CDR1 and CDR2: LNHDA, SQIVND (reference sequence). V lost 3 bases and J lost 3; bases outside the gene matches: 4. CDR3 loop: CASSILTSGGTDTQYF. Here the CDR3 DNA reads TGTGCCAGTAGTATTCTGACTAGCGGGGGTACAGATACGCAGTATTTT.

CDR3 residues: CASSVGTSRLTDTQYF. CDR3 in DNA: TGTGCCAGCAGCGTAGGGACTAGCAGACTCACAGATACGCAGTATTTT. V usage is TRBV9 and J usage is TRBJ2-3, with 8 nucleotides matching TRBD2. V shed 0 bases, J shed 2 bases, and the junction held 5 bases outside the gene matches. This CDR3 comprises 16 residues. Per germline, CDR1 SGDLS and CDR2 YYNGEE.

The V call is TRBV19, the J call TRBJ2-2, with D maybe TRBD2 (5 bases). Germline-derived CDR1 and CDR2 are LNHDA and SQIVND (reference sequence). Trimming stripped 6 bases from V and 0 bases from J, with 17 bases between. There are 17 residues in the CDR3. This CDR3 reads CASRTEEALANTGELFF. The CDR3 DNA follows: TGTGCCAGTAGGACTGAGGAGGCGTTAGCGAACACCGGGGAGCTGTTTTTT. Full variable domain (missing parts from reference TRBV19 and TRBJ2-2): DGGITQSPKYLFRKEGQNVTLSCEQNLNHDAMYWYRQDPGQGLRLIYYSQIVNDFQKGDIAEGYSVSREKKESFPLTVTSAQKNPTAFYLCASRTEEALANTGELFFGEGSRLTVL.

This rearrangement joins TRBV27 to TRBJ2-3; 7 bases match TRBD2. The ends lost 0 bases at V and 5 bases at J; junction bases unmatched: 2. This CDR3 is built from 14 residues. Germline V gene data show CDR1 as MNHEY and CDR2 as SMNVEV (reference sequence). The CDR3 spells CASSLSGTIDTQYF. CDR3 DNA: TGTGCCAGCAGTTTATCGGGGACTATAGATACGCAGTATTTT.

This chain links TRBV5-1 with TRBJ1-6; TRBD1 agrees at 9 bases. Trimming cost V 4 bases and J 0 bases; bases outside gene matches: 11. The CDR3 sequence is 19 residues long. Germline V gene sequence: CDR1 SGHRS, CDR2 YFSETQ. CDR3 sequence reads: CASSHAGTGTSSYNSPLHF. CDR3 in DNA: TGCGCCAGCAGCCATGCCGGGACAGGGACCAGCTCCTATAATTCACCCCTCCACTTT.

The genes are TRBV6-6 and TRBJ1-3; tentatively, D is TRBD1 (5 bases). Trimming removed 2 bases at V and 2 bases at J, with 13 bases between. CDR3 size: 16 residues. Germline CDR1 and CDR2: MNHNY and SVGAGI (reference sequence). CDR3 sequence: CASSYVGSRAGNTIYF. CDR3 in DNA: TGTGCCAGCAGTTACGTGGGATCCAGGGCTGGAAACACCATATATTTT.

The rearrangement joins TRBV5-1 to TRBJ2-1; D gene ambiguous. V was shortened by 0 bases and J by 0 bases, with 10 bases between the two germline ends. Per germline, CDR1 SGHRS and CDR2 YFSETQ. The CDR3 is 16 residues long. The CDR3 bases are TGCGCCAGCAGCTTGGGTAGCCACGGCTCCTACAATGAGCAGTTCTTC. Protein: CASSLGSHGSYNEQFF.